The 6 T cell receptor beta chains given below trace back to one sample, sequenced in a study of blood T cell repertoires in COVID-19. Sequenced by immunoSEQ multiplex PCR; TCRdb stores in-frame clones only, minus some. The sample lists a few hundred thousand clones, 70% to 90% occurring once. Input material: peripheral blood. These receptors all stem from a middle-aged woman with acute or convalescent COVID-19.

The J gene is TRBJ1-1, the V gene TRBV4-2; weak D call: TRBD1 (5 bases). Germline V gene lookup returns CDR1 LGHNA and CDR2 YNFKEQ. Trimming stripped 1 base from V and 4 bases from J, with 7 bases between. This CDR3 has 13 residues. Here the CDR3 DNA reads TGTGCCAGCAGCCAAGCCAGGGCCACTGAAGCTTTCTTT. Amino acids: CASSQARATEAFF.

The CDR3 bases are TGTGCCAGTAGGGACCCGACCAGGGTCATCTATGGCTACACCTTC. Protein sequence: CASRDPTRVIYGYTF. This chain connects TRBV19 to TRBJ1-2, with D possibly matching TRBD1 (5 bases). Trimming pared 6 bases from V and 4 bases from J, leaving 18 bases between. This CDR3 region has 15 residues. The V gene's germline CDR1 is LNHDA and CDR2 SQIVND (reference sequence).

J is TRBJ1-4 and V is TRBV7-2, with 11 positions matching TRBD1. V shed 5 bases and J 7 bases; nucleotides not matched to a gene: 6. Germline CDR1 reads SGHTA; CDR2 reads FQGNSA. The CDR3 consists of 15 residues. CDR3 sequence reads: CASSGRTGGFEKLFF. In nucleotides, the CDR3 is TGTGCCAGCAGCGGGCGGACAGGGGGCTTTGAAAAACTGTTTTTT.

In nucleotides, the CDR3 is TGCGCCAGCAGCTTTAGGACAGGGGCAGAACGAACGCAGTATTTT. Translated: CASSFRTGAERTQYF. This rearrangement joins TRBV5-1 to TRBJ2-3; TRBD1 matches 9 bases. This CDR3 comprises 15 residues. V was clipped by 2 bases and J by 9 bases; unmatched bases: 10. Germline V gene data show CDR1 as SGHRS and CDR2 as YFSETQ.

This chain uses TRBV21-1 with TRBJ2-2; no check of the table's D call, TRBD1, against the DNA was made. TRBV21-1 is annotated as a pseudogene. This CDR3 contains 15 residues. The CDR3 bases are TGTGCCAGCAGCAAGCGGGACAGGGGCACCGGGGAGCTGTTTTTT. Translated: CASSKRDRGTGELFF.

V is TRBV11-2 and J is TRBJ1-6; D may be TRBD1 (5 bases). Per the germline V gene, CDR1 is SGHAT and CDR2 is FQNNGV. The CDR3 is 18 residues long. V lost 0 bases and J 9 bases, leaving 21 bases between the germline ends. The CDR3 region has the DNA TGTGCCAGCAGCTTAGATCCGCGGCTCGGGGGTCCTGGTTCACCCCTCCACTTT. Residues: CASSLDPRLGGPGSPLHF.